These 5 T cell receptor beta chains share one sample of origin, sequenced in a study of T cell responses to AZD1222 COVID-19 vaccine. Profiling relied on immunoSEQ multiplex PCR, and the TCRdb table lists in-frame clones only, not all of them. This sample has some 150,000 clones, with roughly 90% found just once. Sequenced here: peripheral blood, sampled 28 days after the second AZD1222 dose. The source is an adult who received the AZD1222 COVID-19 vaccine.

This rearrangement joins TRBV19 to TRBJ2-5; 7 positions match TRBD1. The CDR3 has 13 residues. Germline V gives CDR1 LNHDA, CDR2 SQIVND (reference sequence). V lost 4 bases to trimming and J lost 4 bases; unmatched junction nucleotides: 3. The CDR3 bases are TGTGCCAGTAGTACAGGGGGTCGAGAGACCCAGTACTTC. Translating gives CASSTGGRETQYF.

The chain is built from TRBV4-2 and TRBJ1-1; possible D gene TRBD1, 6 bases. The V end lost 6 bases, the J end lost 0 bases, and 17 bases lay between the germline ends. The length of the CDR3 is 16 residues. From germline, CDR1 is LGHNA and CDR2 YNFKEQ. CDR3 sequence (DNA): TGTGCCAGCAGGCGACAGGTGGGGAATTTGAACACTGAAGCTTTCTTT. Protein product: CASRRQVGNLNTEAFF.

The chain has TRBV5-6 and TRBJ1-3, with D unresolved. There are 14 residues in the CDR3. Trimming cost V 0 bases and J 2 bases, with 6 bases left between them. In germline, CDR1 is SGHDT, CDR2 YYEEEE. The CDR3 DNA sequence: TGTGCCAGCAGCTTGGAAGGGACTGGAAACACCATATATTTT. This codes for CASSLEGTGNTIYF.

Ten or more counts support this clone. J is TRBJ2-1 and V is TRBV7-3, with 12 bases aligning to TRBD2. CDR1 is SGHTA, CDR2 FQGTGA, per germline. The CDR3 spans 19 residues. Germline trimming cut 4 bases from V and 2 bases from J; bases unmatched to any gene: 12. The CDR3 protein is CASSSVLAGGPSTYNEQFF. The DNA for the CDR3 is TGTGCCAGCAGCTCTGTTCTAGCGGGAGGGCCGTCCACCTACAATGAGCAGTTCTTC.

This clone was observed a handful of times. The rearrangement joins TRBV10-3 to TRBJ2-7; D possibly matches TRBD1 or TRBD2 (5 bases each). There are 15 residues in the CDR3. Trimming pared 6 bases from V and 4 bases from J, leaving 19 bases between. Germline-derived CDR1 and CDR2 are ENHRY and SYGVKD. CDR3 sequence: CAISRGTFTRYEQYF. In DNA, the CDR3 is TGTGCCATCAGCCGAGGGACCTTCACTAGGTACGAGCAGTACTTC.